The 31 T cell receptor beta chains presented below share a single source sample, sequenced in a study of a mutant IDH1 vaccine in newly diagnosed glioma. Time point indicated: week 23, last vaccination. Each vaccine dose was 300 ug of mutant IDH1 20-mer peptide, with topical imiquimod. Assay: immunoSEQ multiplex PCR; the TCRdb copy retains only in-frame clones and omits some. The sample yields more than 55,000 clones, roughly 81% seen once. The antigens these receptors bind are not known. Sequenced here: PBMCs, sampled from a glioma patient whose treatment included an IDH1 peptide vaccine. These receptors were collected from a woman aged 40 to 55 with glioma. Some clones in this sample may be carry-over from other donors' samples.

The chain uses TRBV7-6 and TRBJ2-7, with a weak D call TRBD2 (5 bases). This CDR3 spans 14 amino acids. The V gene lost 1 base and the J gene lost 2 bases, with 9 bases spanning the gap. The germline gives CDR1 SGHVS, CDR2 FNYEAQ. The CDR3, as DNA: TGTGCCAGCAGCTTAGTGGGAGAAACCTACGAGCAGTACTTC. This translates into CASSLVGETYEQYF. Full variable domain (remainder filled in from reference TRBV7-6 and TRBJ2-7): GAGVSQSPRYKVTKRGQDVALRCDPISGHVSLYWYRQALGQGPEFLTYFNYEAQQDKSGLPNDRFSAERPEGSISTLTIQRTEQRDSAMYRCASSLVGETYEQYFGPGTRLTVT.

This rearrangement joins TRBV6-5 to TRBJ2-7, with D possibly TRBD2 on 6 matching bases. CDR1 and CDR2 (germline): MNHEY, SVGAGI. V lost 5 bases and J 0 bases, leaving 14 bases between the germline ends. The CDR3 has 15 residues. Written as DNA, the CDR3 is TGTGCCAGCAGTACCCCTGACGGGAGCTCCTACGAGCAGTACTTC. It codes for CASSTPDGSSYEQYF.

V and J are TRBV2 and TRBJ2-3, with 9 bases identical to TRBD2. Looked up from germline, CDR1 is SNHLY and CDR2 is FYNNEI. With 1 base clipped from V and 2 bases from J, the junction kept 10 bases outside the gene matches. The CDR3 is made up of 18 amino acids. The CDR3 nucleotides read TGTGCCAGCAGTGAAGAGGCACGAGCGGGGGGCCCCACAGATACGCAGTATTTT. Its translation is CASSEEARAGGPTDTQYF.

The count of this clone is one. V and J are TRBV6-5 and TRBJ1-2; 7 bases agree with TRBD1. The trim removed 2 bases at V and 5 bases at J, leaving 8 bases unmatched. The CDR3 has 15 residues. CDR1 and CDR2 from the germline V gene are MNHEY and SVGAGI. The CDR3 region is CASSYQRQGLYGYTF. The CDR3 DNA sequence: TGTGCCAGCAGTTACCAGCGACAGGGTTTATATGGCTACACCTTC.

The chain has TRBV5-8 and TRBJ2-1; 8 bases are a match to TRBD2. The CDR3 contains 15 residues. V was pared by 0 bases and J by 5 bases, with 4 bases of the junction left unmatched. The germline gives CDR1 SGHTS, CDR2 YDEGEE. Here the CDR3 DNA reads TGTGCCAGCAGCTTGGGCGGGGGGACCCACAATGAGCAGTTCTTC. Translating it yields CASSLGGGTHNEQFF.

CDR3 sequence (DNA): TGTGCCAGCAAGGGGGTTACCGAGACCCAGTACTTC. This encodes CASKGVTETQYF. This chain connects TRBV6-1 to TRBJ2-5, with TRBD1 as a possible D gene (6 bases). The CDR3 sequence is 12 residues long. CDR1 is MNHNS and CDR2 is SASEGT in the germline V gene. The V end lost 7 bases, the J end lost 5 bases, and 11 bases lay between the germline ends.

The chain joins TRBV7-9 to TRBJ2-1; possibly TRBD1 or TRBD2 for D (6 bases each). Germline values: CDR1 SEHNR, CDR2 FQNEAQ (reference sequence). V lost 1 base to trimming and J lost 3 bases, with 10 bases between them. This CDR3 spans 15 amino acids. The CDR3 nucleotides read TGTGCCAGCAGCTTAGACGGGGGACACTACAATGAGCAGTTCTTC. Translation: CASSLDGGHYNEQFF.

This clone has a single count. The CDR3 DNA is TGCGCCAGCAGGCGGGGGACTAGCGGGGGCGGCAATGAGCAGTTCTTC. Its translation is CASRRGTSGGGNEQFF. The chain has TRBV5-1 and TRBJ2-1, with 14 positions matching TRBD2. The germline gives CDR1 SGHRS, CDR2 YFSETQ. V lost 5 bases to trimming and J lost 6 bases; unmatched junction nucleotides: 7. The CDR3 length is 16 residues.

In this sample, this clone turned up once. The CDR3, as DNA: TGTGCCAGCAGCTTGGGTGGAAACATTCAGTACTTC. Protein product: CASSLGGNIQYF. This sequence joins TRBV5-6 and TRBJ2-4; D uncertain. Germline values: CDR1 SGHDT, CDR2 YYEEEE. Trimming shortened V by 0 bases and J by 6 bases, and 4 bases separated the two germline ends. This CDR3 region has 12 residues.

This clone was detected a few times. The chain joins TRBV19 to TRBJ1-6; maybe TRBD1 (5 bases). The V end was cut by 3 bases, the J end by 10 bases, with 19 bases between. The CDR3 is 16 amino acids. Germline V gene data show CDR1 as LNHDA and CDR2 as SQIVND (reference sequence). CDR3 nucleotides: TGTGCCAGTAGTATCACGAAGTCGGTAGGGGAATCACCCCTCCACTTT. Translating it yields CASSITKSVGESPLHF.

This sequence joins TRBV5-1 and TRBJ2-2; 8 nucleotides line up with TRBD1. CDR3 size: 16 residues. The germline gives CDR1 SGHRS, CDR2 YFSETQ. V trimming: 3 bases; J trimming: 8 bases; junction bases outside the gene matches: 12. Here the CDR3 DNA reads TGCGCCAGCAGCTCGACCCTCAGGGGGCCAGAGGGGGAGCTGTTTTTT. Translated, it gives CASSSTLRGPEGELFF.

This clone has only one observation. This chain uses TRBV18 with TRBJ1-3; D is possibly TRBD1 (5 bases). Trimming cost V 2 bases and J 3 bases, with 14 bases left between them. CDR3 length: 16 residues. CDR1 and CDR2 from the germline V gene are KGHSH and LQKENI. CDR3 bases: TGTGCCAGCTCACCAGGAGAGGCAGGGTATGGAAACACCATATATTTT. Protein product: CASSPGEAGYGNTIYF.

The V call is TRBV2, the J call TRBJ2-3; possible D gene TRBD1, 6 bases. The germline gives CDR1 SNHLY, CDR2 FYNNEI. This CDR3 is 16 amino acids long. V lost 6 bases and J lost 5, with 21 bases in between. The CDR3 protein is CASRGNKGVGRDTQYF. Here the CDR3 DNA reads TGTGCCAGCAGAGGGAATAAGGGGGTAGGGAGAGATACGCAGTATTTT.

The V call is TRBV6-1, the J call TRBJ1-3; 7 bases line up with TRBD1. J lost 2 bases, V lost 5 bases, and 6 bases had no gene match. Germline loops: CDR1 MNHNS, CDR2 SASEGT. CDR3 size: 15 residues. DNA for the CDR3: TGTGCCAGCAGTCCCATGACAGGGACTGGAAACACCATATATTTT. This translates into CASSPMTGTGNTIYF.

Here the CDR3 DNA reads TGTGCCAGCAGCCCCCCCCGGGGTGAGCAGTACTTC. It translates to CASSPPRGEQYF. The rearrangement joins TRBV5-6 to TRBJ2-7; D may be TRBD2 (5 bases). V lost 4 bases and J 7 bases, leaving 12 bases between the germline ends. The germline CDR1 and CDR2 sequences are SGHDT and YYEEEE. The CDR3 covers 12 residues. Based on the CDR3 plus reference TRBV5-6 and TRBJ2-7, the full variable domain is DAGVTQSPTHLIKTRGQQVTLRCSPKSGHDTVSWYQQALGQGPQFIFQYYEEEERQRGNFPDRFSGHQFPNYSSELNVNALLLGDSALYLCASSPPRGEQYFGPGTRLTVT.

The V and J genes are TRBV5-1 and TRBJ2-3; a weak D match, TRBD2 (6 bases). The ends were cut back, 7 bases at V and 6 bases at J, with 21 bases in the middle. The CDR3 is 15 amino acids. Per germline, CDR1 SGHRS and CDR2 YFSETQ. CDR3 DNA sequence: TGCGCCAGCGGTAGTGAGCGGGCAACCCCCGATACGCAGTATTTT. It is translated as CASGSERATPDTQYF. The full variable domain, its missing parts supplied by reference TRBV5-1 and TRBJ2-3, is KAGVTQTPRYLIKTRGQQVTLSCSPISGHRSVSWYQQTPGQGLQFLFEYFSETQRNKGNFPGRFSGRQFSNSRSEMNVSTLELGDSALYLCASGSERATPDTQYFGPGTRLTVL.

This chain uses TRBV4-3 with TRBJ2-5, with D perhaps TRBD1 or TRBD2 (5 bases each). Trimming stripped 0 bases from V and 0 bases from J, with 20 bases between. The CDR3 runs to 19 residues. Per germline, CDR1 LGHNA and CDR2 YSLEER. The CDR3 DNA sequence: TGCGCCAGCAGCCAAGAAACCCGGGGACGGTGGATGAACCAAGAGACCCAGTACTTC. Encoded protein: CASSQETRGRWMNQETQYF.

There are a few counts of this clone. The rearrangement links TRBV4-2 to TRBJ1-6; the match to TRBD1 covers 7 bases. V was clipped by 3 bases and J by 5 bases; unmatched bases: 4. The CDR3 spans 15 residues. Germline CDR1 and CDR2: LGHNA and YNFKEQ. CDR3 DNA sequence: TGTGCCAGCAGCCAGCTCGGGACAGATAATTCACCCCTCCACTTT. It codes for CASSQLGTDNSPLHF.

The rearrangement joins TRBV5-6 to TRBJ2-7; 10 nucleotides agree with TRBD2. The CDR3 has 16 residues. V shed 4 bases and J 4 bases; nucleotides not matched to a gene: 11. In germline, CDR1 is SGHDT, CDR2 YYEEEE. The CDR3: CASSVRASGSRYEQYF. CDR3 nucleotides: TGTGCCAGCAGCGTCAGGGCTAGCGGGAGTCGGTACGAGCAGTACTTC.

This chain links TRBV7-9 with TRBJ2-7; TRBD1 matches at 7 bases. The J segment lost 5 bases and the V segment lost 4 bases, leaving 8 bases of the junction unmatched. Germline CDR1 SEHNR, CDR2 FQNEAQ (reference sequence). The CDR3 runs 14 residues. The CDR3 spells CASSYRQGSHEQYF. CDR3 bases: TGTGCCAGCAGCTACCGACAGGGTTCCCACGAGCAGTACTTC.

The rearrangement links TRBV7-9 to TRBJ1-1, with D perhaps TRBD1 (6 bases). V lost 1 base and J lost 1, with 16 bases in between. Germline CDR1 reads SEHNR; CDR2 reads FQNEAQ (reference sequence). The CDR3 spans 17 residues. This chain's CDR3 is CASSLDLGRGGNTEAFF. CDR3 DNA sequence: TGTGCCAGCAGCTTAGACCTCGGCAGGGGCGGGAACACTGAAGCTTTCTTT.

The J gene is TRBJ1-2, the V gene TRBV19; 8 bases line up with TRBD1. The germline V gene has CDR1 LNHDA and CDR2 SQIVND (reference sequence). V dropped 6 bases and J dropped 5; count of bases not matched to a gene: 11. The CDR3 length is 15 residues. DNA of the CDR3: TGTGCCAGTAGCCCCAGGGGGCCATGGATTTATGGCTACACCTTC. Protein: CASSPRGPWIYGYTF. Using reference TRBV19 and TRBJ1-2 for the parts outside the CDR3, the full variable domain is DGGITQSPKYLFRKEGQNVTLSCEQNLNHDAMYWYRQDPGQGLRLIYYSQIVNDFQKGDIAEGYSVSREKKESFPLTVTSAQKNPTAFYLCASSPRGPWIYGYTFGSGTRLTVV.

The V call is TRBV28, the J call TRBJ1-2; no reliable D call. The V gene's germline CDR1 is MDHEN and CDR2 SYDVKM. V gave up 4 bases and J gave up 2 bases, with 8 bases separating them. There are 13 residues in the CDR3. The CDR3 here is CASSYRQNYGYTF. The CDR3 DNA reads as TGTGCCAGCAGTTATCGCCAAAACTATGGCTACACCTTC.

The table lists this clone with a few counts. The rearrangement uses TRBV6-5 and TRBJ2-1; TRBD1 matches 9 bases. J gave up 7 bases and V 2 bases, and 9 bases lay outside the gene matches. The germline gives CDR1 MNHEY, CDR2 SVGAGI. The CDR3 has 16 residues. This CDR3 reads CASSYGGTGTSNEQFF. CDR3 DNA sequence: TGTGCCAGCAGTTACGGCGGGACAGGGACGTCTAATGAGCAGTTCTTC.

V gene TRBV9 combines with J gene TRBJ1-2; 7 bases fit TRBD1. Germline values: CDR1 SGDLS, CDR2 YYNGEE. The V gene end was trimmed by 3 bases and the J gene end by 8 bases; junction bases not matched to a gene: 13. The CDR3 loop spans 15 amino acids. CDR3 protein: CASSGWEGASRGYTF. The CDR3 nucleotides read TGTGCCAGCAGCGGGTGGGAGGGGGCCTCACGAGGCTACACCTTC.

This chain links TRBV5-6 with TRBJ1-2; D unclear. V dropped 3 bases and J dropped 6 bases, with 15 bases sitting between them. This CDR3 contains 14 residues. From germline, CDR1 is SGHDT and CDR2 YYEEEE. CDR3 nucleotides: TGTGCCAGCAGCTCGGACGCTTTAAGAGATGGCTACACCTTC. Protein sequence: CASSSDALRDGYTF.

The CDR3 loop is CASSSGLAGASTDTQYF. As DNA, the CDR3 is TGTGCCAGCAGCTCGGGACTAGCGGGGGCTAGCACAGATACGCAGTATTTT. The chain couples TRBV9 to TRBJ2-3; 14 nucleotides line up with TRBD2. The germline V gene has CDR1 SGDLS and CDR2 YYNGEE. V gave up 4 bases and J gave up 0 bases; unmatched junction bases: 4. CDR3 length: 17 residues.

The sample holds a few counts of this clone. The chain has TRBV14 and TRBJ1-2; weak D call: TRBD1 (5 bases). Trimming left V 1 base short and J 0 bases short, with 21 bases between. CDR3 length equals 19 residues. The germline V gene encodes CDR1 SGHDN and CDR2 FVKESK. The CDR3 region is CASSQAFGHRDASNYGYTF. The CDR3 nucleotides are TGTGCCAGCAGCCAAGCCTTCGGACACCGGGACGCCTCTAACTATGGCTACACCTTC.

The chain carries TRBV7-9 and TRBJ1-3; D remains ambiguous. Trimming removed 1 base at V and 4 bases at J, with 5 bases between. CDR1 and CDR2 (germline): SEHNR, FQNEAQ (reference sequence). This CDR3 is 13 amino acids long. CDR3 DNA sequence: TGTGCCAGCAGCTTAGTATGGGGAAACACCATATATTTT. This encodes CASSLVWGNTIYF.

The J gene is TRBJ2-1, the V gene TRBV30; 7 bases align to TRBD2. Per germline, CDR1 GTSNPN and CDR2 SVGIG (reference sequence). This CDR3 region has 14 residues. V shed 0 bases, J shed 8 bases, and the junction held 7 bases outside the gene matches. Written as DNA, the CDR3 is TGTGCCTGGAGTGTATACGGGGAGGGCGATGAGCAGTTCTTC. This codes for CAWSVYGEGDEQFF.

The chain uses TRBV18 and TRBJ2-7, with 9 positions matching TRBD1. Trimming at V came to 3 bases and at J to 3 bases, leaving 6 bases not matched to a gene. The CDR3 runs 15 residues. Germline V gene lookup returns CDR1 KGHSH and CDR2 LQKENI. CDR3: CASSPGQGIIYEQYF. The CDR3 DNA is TGTGCCAGCTCACCCGGACAGGGGATTATCTACGAGCAGTACTTC.